This T cell receptor beta chain was sequenced in a study of T cells in Graves' hyperthyroidism and ophthalmopathy. General study findings and limits: Using 13 V-J features, a model discriminated ophthalmopathy from stable hyperthyroidism.

The investigators amplified TCR beta CDR3 regions from RNA transcripts. HTBI primers were employed in a first-round RT-PCR of the TCR CDR3. Each CDR3 protein is one row after TCRdb ran MiXCR on the multiplex PCR reads. In the table there are over 200,000 distinct CDR3 sequences, 13% to 15% of which are singletons. To note about this clonotype: Its specificity is not known.

This receptor was obtained from a woman in her thirties or forties with Graves' hyperthyroidism that later progressed to Graves' ophthalmopathy. What was sequenced was blood.

The CDR3 DNA sequence: TGTGCCAGCAGCCCGGGACGGTCTAGCCCCTCAAACTATGGCTACACCTTC. Translating it yields CASSPGRSSPSNYGYTF. This chain uses TRBV28 with TRBJ1-2, with TRBD1 as a possible D gene (5 bases). V was clipped by 6 bases and J by 2 bases, with 22 bases between them. This CDR3 spans 17 amino acids. Germline CDR1 and CDR2: MDHEN and SYDVKM.